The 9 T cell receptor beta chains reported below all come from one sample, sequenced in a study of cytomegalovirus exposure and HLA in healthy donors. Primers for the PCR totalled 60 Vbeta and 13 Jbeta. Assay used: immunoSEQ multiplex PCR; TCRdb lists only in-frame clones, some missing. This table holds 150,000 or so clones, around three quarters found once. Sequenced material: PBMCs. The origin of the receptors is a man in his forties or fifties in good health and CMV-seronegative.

Written as DNA, the CDR3 is TGTGCCAGCTCACTAAAGGGGGACGAGCAGTACTTC. It is translated as CASSLKGDEQYF. This sequence joins TRBV18 and TRBJ2-7; perhaps TRBD1 as D (6 bases). Germline CDR1 KGHSH, CDR2 LQKENI. The CDR3 is 12 residues long. Trimming removed 4 bases from V and 5 bases from J, with 9 bases in between.

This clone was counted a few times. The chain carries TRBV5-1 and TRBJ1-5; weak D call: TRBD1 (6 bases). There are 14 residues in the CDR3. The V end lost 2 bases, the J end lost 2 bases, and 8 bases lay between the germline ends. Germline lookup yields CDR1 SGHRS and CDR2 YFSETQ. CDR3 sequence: CASSFEGGNQPQHF. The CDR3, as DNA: TGCGCCAGCAGCTTTGAGGGGGGCAATCAGCCCCAGCATTTT. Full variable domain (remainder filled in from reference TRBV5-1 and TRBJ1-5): KAGVTQTPRYLIKTRGQQVTLSCSPISGHRSVSWYQQTPGQGLQFLFEYFSETQRNKGNFPGRFSGRQFSNSRSEMNVSTLELGDSALYLCASSFEGGNQPQHFGDGTRLSIL.

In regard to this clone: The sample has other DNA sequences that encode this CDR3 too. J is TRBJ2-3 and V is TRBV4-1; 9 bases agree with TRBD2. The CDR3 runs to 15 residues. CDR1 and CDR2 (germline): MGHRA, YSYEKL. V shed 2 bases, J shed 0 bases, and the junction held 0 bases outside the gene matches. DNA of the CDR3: TGCGCCAGCAGCCAACTAGCGGGAAGCACAGATACGCAGTATTTT. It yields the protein CASSQLAGSTDTQYF.

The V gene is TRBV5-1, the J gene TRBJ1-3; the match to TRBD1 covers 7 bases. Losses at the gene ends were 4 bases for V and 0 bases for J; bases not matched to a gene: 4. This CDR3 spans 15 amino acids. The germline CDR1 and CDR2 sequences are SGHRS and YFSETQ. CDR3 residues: CASSRDSPSGNTIYF. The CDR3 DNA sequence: TGCGCCAGCAGCCGGGACAGCCCCTCTGGAAACACCATATATTTT.

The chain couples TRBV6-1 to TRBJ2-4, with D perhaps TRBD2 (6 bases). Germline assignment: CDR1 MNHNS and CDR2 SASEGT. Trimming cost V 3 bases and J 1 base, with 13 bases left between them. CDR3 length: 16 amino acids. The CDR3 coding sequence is TGTGCCAGCAGTGATCGGGACTTTGGCGCCAAAAACATTCAGTACTTC. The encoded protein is CASSDRDFGAKNIQYF.

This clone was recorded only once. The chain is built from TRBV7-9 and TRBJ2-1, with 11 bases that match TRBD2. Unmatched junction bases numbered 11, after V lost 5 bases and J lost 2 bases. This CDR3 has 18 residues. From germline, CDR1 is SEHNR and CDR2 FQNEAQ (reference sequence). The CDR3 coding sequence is TGTGCCAGCAGCCAAAACCCCGGGACTAGCGGCACCTACAATGAGCAGTTCTTC. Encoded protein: CASSQNPGTSGTYNEQFF.

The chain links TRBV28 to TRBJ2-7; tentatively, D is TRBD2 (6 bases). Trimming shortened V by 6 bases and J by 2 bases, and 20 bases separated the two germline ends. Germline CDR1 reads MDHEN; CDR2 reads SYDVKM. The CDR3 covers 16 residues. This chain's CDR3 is CASSHTRDFFPYEQYF. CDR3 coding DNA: TGTGCCAGCAGCCATACCAGGGACTTTTTCCCCTACGAGCAGTACTTC. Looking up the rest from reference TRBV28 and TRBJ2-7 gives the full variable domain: DVKVTQSSRYLVKRTGEKVFLECVQDMDHENMFWYRQDPGLGLRLIYFSYDVKMKEKGDIPEGYSVSREKKERFSLILESASTNQTSMYLCASSHTRDFFPYEQYFGPGTRLTVT.

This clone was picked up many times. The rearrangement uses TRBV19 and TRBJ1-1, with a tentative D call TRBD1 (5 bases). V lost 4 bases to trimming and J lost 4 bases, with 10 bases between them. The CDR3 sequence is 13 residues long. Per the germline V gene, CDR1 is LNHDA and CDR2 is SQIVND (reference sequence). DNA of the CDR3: TGTGCCAGTAGTACAGGGTGGGCCACTGAAGCTTTCTTT. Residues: CASSTGWATEAFF.

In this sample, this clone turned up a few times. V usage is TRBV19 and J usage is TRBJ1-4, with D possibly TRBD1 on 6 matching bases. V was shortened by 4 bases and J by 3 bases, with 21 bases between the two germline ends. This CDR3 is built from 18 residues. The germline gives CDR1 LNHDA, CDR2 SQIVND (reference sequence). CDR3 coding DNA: TGTGCCAGTAGTACAAAAGACAGGCTCCATTATGCTAATGAAAAACTGTTTTTT. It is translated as CASSTKDRLHYANEKLFF. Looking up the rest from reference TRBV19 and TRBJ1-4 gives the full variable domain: DGGITQSPKYLFRKEGQNVTLSCEQNLNHDAMYWYRQDPGQGLRLIYYSQIVNDFQKGDIAEGYSVSREKKESFPLTVTSAQKNPTAFYLCASSTKDRLHYANEKLFFGSGTQLSVL.